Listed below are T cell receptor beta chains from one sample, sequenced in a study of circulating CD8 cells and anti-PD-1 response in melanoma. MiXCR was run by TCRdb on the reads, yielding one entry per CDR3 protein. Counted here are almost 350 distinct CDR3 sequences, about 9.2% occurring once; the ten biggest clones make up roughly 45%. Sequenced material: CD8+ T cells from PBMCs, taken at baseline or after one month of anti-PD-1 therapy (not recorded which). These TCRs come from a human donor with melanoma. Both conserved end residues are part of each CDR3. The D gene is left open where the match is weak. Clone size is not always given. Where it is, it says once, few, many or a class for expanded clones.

cdr3_nt: TGTGCCAGCAGCTTAGCCCGCGACAGAACCGGGGAGCTGTTTTTT; cdr3_aa: CASSLARDRTGELFF; v_call: TRBV7-2; j_call: TRBJ2-2; clone_size: large; d_call: -
cdr3_nt: TGTGCCAGCAGGGACGGGGAGCTGTTTTTT; cdr3_aa: CASRDGELFF; v_call: TRBV6-2/TRBV6-3; j_call: TRBJ2-2; clone_size: medium-sized; d_call: -
cdr3_nt: TGCAGTGCTAGAGATGACGGCAGCCTAGCGTATGGCTACACCTTC; cdr3_aa: CSARDDGSLAYGYTF; v_call: TRBV20-1; j_call: TRBJ1-2; clone_size: medium-sized; d_call: -
cdr3_nt: TGTGCCAGCAGCCCGGTCCAAAGCTCCTACGAGCAGTACTTC; cdr3_aa: CASSPVQSSYEQYF; v_call: TRBV2; j_call: TRBJ2-7; clone_size: -; d_call: -
cdr3_nt: TGCGCCAGCAGCCCCGCCCGGGACCGAAAAAACATTCAGTACTTC; cdr3_aa: CASSPARDRKNIQYF; v_call: TRBV4-3; j_call: TRBJ2-4; clone_size: large; d_call: -
cdr3_nt: TGTGCCACCAGTGCAACAGGGACTAGCGGGTTTACTACGCAGCAGTACTTC; cdr3_aa: CATSATGTSGFTTQQYF; v_call: TRBV24-1; j_call: TRBJ2-7; clone_size: large; d_call: TRBD2
cdr3_nt: TGTGCCAGCAGGGTGAGGGTGGCCTTCTACGGGCAGTACTTC; cdr3_aa: CASRVRVAFYGQYF; v_call: TRBV28; j_call: TRBJ2-7; clone_size: -; d_call: -
cdr3_nt: TGTGCCAGCAGCCCCTGGGACAGGGAAGGGACCCAGTACTTC; cdr3_aa: CASSPWDREGTQYF; v_call: TRBV9; j_call: TRBJ2-5; clone_size: -; d_call: TRBD1
cdr3_nt: TGTGCCAGCAGTTCCACAGGCGATAATGAAAAACTGTTTTTT; cdr3_aa: CASSSTGDNEKLFF; v_call: TRBV28; j_call: TRBJ1-4; clone_size: large; d_call: -
cdr3_nt: TGTGCCAGCAGCGGTCTAGCGGGAGGGCCGGTGGACATTCAGTACTTC; cdr3_aa: CASSGLAGGPVDIQYF; v_call: TRBV9; j_call: TRBJ2-4; clone_size: large; d_call: TRBD2
cdr3_nt: TGTGCCAGCAGTCCCGGGACTTTTTCCTACAATGAGCAGTTCTTC; cdr3_aa: CASSPGTFSYNEQFF; v_call: TRBV7-3; j_call: TRBJ2-1; clone_size: medium-sized; d_call: -
cdr3_nt: TGTGCCAGTAAAGAGGGAACTGGGGCCAACGTCCTGACTTTC; cdr3_aa: CASKEGTGANVLTF; v_call: TRBV19; j_call: TRBJ2-6; clone_size: large; d_call: -
cdr3_nt: TGTGCCAGCAGCCCGAGTGGTGGCAATCAGCCCCAGCATTTT; cdr3_aa: CASSPSGGNQPQHF; v_call: TRBV7-3; j_call: TRBJ1-5; clone_size: large; d_call: -
cdr3_nt: TGTGCCAGCAGTTTAGGAGCCACAGGGAATGAGCAGTTCTTC; cdr3_aa: CASSLGATGNEQFF; v_call: TRBV28; j_call: TRBJ2-1; clone_size: large; d_call: -
cdr3_nt: TGTGCCAGCAGTTTATCGACAGCGGGCTCCTACGAGCAGTACTTC; cdr3_aa: CASSLSTAGSYEQYF; v_call: TRBV27; j_call: TRBJ2-7; clone_size: large; d_call: -
cdr3_nt: TGCAGTGCTCAATCGGAAAGCGGGACTCGCTACGAGCAGTACTTC; cdr3_aa: CSAQSESGTRYEQYF; v_call: TRBV20-1; j_call: TRBJ2-7; clone_size: large; d_call: TRBD2
cdr3_nt: TGTGCCAGCAGCCCCGCGCAAAGCACCAGCACAGATACGCAGTATTTT; cdr3_aa: CASSPAQSTSTDTQYF; v_call: TRBV9; j_call: TRBJ2-3; clone_size: large; d_call: -
cdr3_nt: TGTGCCAGCAGCTTTAGTGATCCCGGGGAGCTGTTTTTT; cdr3_aa: CASSFSDPGELFF; v_call: TRBV5-4; j_call: TRBJ2-2; clone_size: hyperexpanded; d_call: -
cdr3_nt: TGTGCCAGCAGTTTACCAGGAGCTGGAAACACCATATATTTT; cdr3_aa: CASSLPGAGNTIYF; v_call: TRBV28; j_call: TRBJ1-3; clone_size: medium-sized; d_call: -
cdr3_nt: TGCAGCGTCCCCGCGCAGTCCTTTTACAATGAGCAGTTCTTC; cdr3_aa: CSVPAQSFYNEQFF; v_call: TRBV29-1; j_call: TRBJ2-1; clone_size: large; d_call: -
cdr3_nt: TGTGCCACCAGTGATTTGGGCGACGTGGATGAGCAGTTCTTC; cdr3_aa: CATSDLGDVDEQFF; v_call: TRBV24-1; j_call: TRBJ2-1; clone_size: large; d_call: -
cdr3_nt: TGTGCCAGCAGTGCCCCCCCCCCGGGACCCCAAGAGACCCAGTACTTC; cdr3_aa: CASSAPPPGPQETQYF; v_call: TRBV27; j_call: TRBJ2-5; clone_size: medium-sized; d_call: -
cdr3_nt: TGTGCCAGCATGAGTCCCCGGGACAGGACCTACGAGCAGTACTTC; cdr3_aa: CASMSPRDRTYEQYF; v_call: TRBV27; j_call: TRBJ2-7; clone_size: medium-sized; d_call: TRBD1
cdr3_nt: TGCAGCGTCCGGGATGACGGGTACCAAGAGACCCAGTACTTC; cdr3_aa: CSVRDDGYQETQYF; v_call: TRBV29-1; j_call: TRBJ2-5; clone_size: -; d_call: -
cdr3_nt: TGTGCCAGCAGTTTAAGTAGCGGGAGCTCCTACGAGCAGTACTTC; cdr3_aa: CASSLSSGSSYEQYF; v_call: TRBV27; j_call: TRBJ2-7; clone_size: large; d_call: TRBD2
cdr3_nt: TGTGCCAGCAGCCACTGGACAACCAAAGATACGCAGTATTTT; cdr3_aa: CASSHWTTKDTQYF; v_call: TRBV14; j_call: TRBJ2-3; clone_size: large; d_call: -
cdr3_nt: TGCGCCAGCAGCCAGGTCCGGGACAGGGAAAACATTCAGTACTTC; cdr3_aa: CASSQVRDRENIQYF; v_call: TRBV4-3; j_call: TRBJ2-4; clone_size: -; d_call: TRBD1
cdr3_nt: TGTGCCAGCACCTTGACGAACGCCTATGGCTACACCTTC; cdr3_aa: CASTLTNAYGYTF; v_call: TRBV28; j_call: TRBJ1-2; clone_size: large; d_call: -
cdr3_nt: TGTGCCAGCAGCTTGCAGACAGGGGCAGCCGGGGAGCTGTTTTTT; cdr3_aa: CASSLQTGAAGELFF; v_call: TRBV7-8; j_call: TRBJ2-2; clone_size: few; d_call: TRBD1
cdr3_nt: TGTGCCAGCAGTCAGGGACCTCGGCAGCCCCAGCATTTT; cdr3_aa: CASSQGPRQPQHF; v_call: TRBV2; j_call: TRBJ1-5; clone_size: large; d_call: -
cdr3_nt: TGTGCCAGCAGTCACGCCCGGACGGGGGGCTTCGTCGAGCAGTACTTC; cdr3_aa: CASSHARTGGFVEQYF; v_call: TRBV27; j_call: TRBJ2-7; clone_size: -; d_call: -
cdr3_nt: TGCAGTGCCCCGGTGGAGTTTACGGATACGCAGTATTTT; cdr3_aa: CSAPVEFTDTQYF; v_call: TRBV20-1; j_call: TRBJ2-3; clone_size: hyperexpanded; d_call: -
cdr3_nt: TGTGCCAGCAGTTTGGACAGCTCCTACGAGCAGTACTTC; cdr3_aa: CASSLDSSYEQYF; v_call: TRBV27; j_call: TRBJ2-7; clone_size: large; d_call: -
cdr3_nt: TGTGCCAGCAGCAAAGCGCCCTACAGGGGGCGAGGGTACGAGCAGTACTTC; cdr3_aa: CASSKAPYRGRGYEQYF; v_call: TRBV21-1; j_call: TRBJ2-7; clone_size: medium-sized; d_call: -
cdr3_nt: TGCGCCAGCAGCCCCGTACACGGGACAGCTAATGAAAAACTGTTTTTT; cdr3_aa: CASSPVHGTANEKLFF; v_call: TRBV4-1; j_call: TRBJ1-4; clone_size: large; d_call: TRBD1
cdr3_nt: TGTGCCAGCAGCCCGTATTTCAGCCCGGAGGAGACCCAGTACTTC; cdr3_aa: CASSPYFSPEETQYF; v_call: TRBV11-2; j_call: TRBJ2-5; clone_size: medium-sized; d_call: -
cdr3_nt: TGTGCCAGCAGCGCACGGGGACAGGGGTTCGAGCAGTACTTC; cdr3_aa: CASSARGQGFEQYF; v_call: TRBV9; j_call: TRBJ2-7; clone_size: -; d_call: TRBD1
cdr3_nt: TGTGCCAGCACCCTGGACAGAGACTTTTTAGGGGACACTGAAGCTTTCTTT; cdr3_aa: CASTLDRDFLGDTEAFF; v_call: TRBV5-6; j_call: TRBJ1-1; clone_size: -; d_call: -
cdr3_nt: TGCGCCAGCAGCCAAGATAGCGGACGGGGAAGGTACGAGCAGTACTTC; cdr3_aa: CASSQDSGRGRYEQYF; v_call: TRBV4-3; j_call: TRBJ2-7; clone_size: large; d_call: -
cdr3_nt: TGTGCCAGCAGCTTGGAGGGAAACAGACGGGCTTACGAGCAGTACTTC; cdr3_aa: CASSLEGNRRAYEQYF; v_call: TRBV5-6; j_call: TRBJ2-7; clone_size: large; d_call: -
cdr3_nt: TGTGCCAGCAGGCCTAGCGGATACAATGAGCAGTTCTTC; cdr3_aa: CASRPSGYNEQFF; v_call: TRBV28; j_call: TRBJ2-1; clone_size: large; d_call: TRBD2
cdr3_nt: TGTGCCAGCAGCAAAACAGGGGGAAGCAATCAGCCCCAGTATTTT; cdr3_aa: CASSKTGGSNQPQYF; v_call: TRBV9; j_call: TRBJ2-3; clone_size: large; d_call: TRBD1
cdr3_nt: TGTGCCAGCAGCTTACCCCTGGGGGGATCGACGAGATCCTACGAGCAGTACTTC; cdr3_aa: CASSLPLGGSTRSYEQYF; v_call: TRBV11-2; j_call: TRBJ2-7; clone_size: large; d_call: -
cdr3_nt: TGTGCCACCAGTGATACAGGGGCGTACAATGAGCAGTTCTTC; cdr3_aa: CATSDTGAYNEQFF; v_call: TRBV24-1; j_call: TRBJ2-1; clone_size: large; d_call: TRBD1
cdr3_nt: TGTGCCACCAGTGATTCCGGGCCTTACAATGAGCAGTTCTTC; cdr3_aa: CATSDSGPYNEQFF; v_call: TRBV24-1; j_call: TRBJ2-1; clone_size: medium-sized; d_call: -
cdr3_nt: TGTGCCAGCAGCTTATACAGAGGAGGGGAGCTGTTTTTT; cdr3_aa: CASSLYRGGELFF; v_call: TRBV7-8; j_call: TRBJ2-2; clone_size: -; d_call: -
cdr3_nt: TGTGCCATCAGACCAGAGGAGGCCATCTACGAGCAGTACTTC; cdr3_aa: CAIRPEEAIYEQYF; v_call: TRBV10-3; j_call: TRBJ2-7; clone_size: medium-sized; d_call: -
cdr3_nt: TGTGCCACCAGTGAGAGCGGGAGTTACAATGAGCAGTTCTTC; cdr3_aa: CATSESGSYNEQFF; v_call: TRBV24-1; j_call: TRBJ2-1; clone_size: large; d_call: TRBD2
cdr3_nt: TGTGCCATCAGTGAACCGGTGGGCTACACCTTC; cdr3_aa: CAISEPVGYTF; v_call: TRBV10-3; j_call: TRBJ1-2; clone_size: medium-sized; d_call: -
cdr3_nt: TGTGCCAGCAGCGTAGCTCGTAGTACTAGCACAGATACGCAGTATTTT; cdr3_aa: CASSVARSTSTDTQYF; v_call: TRBV9; j_call: TRBJ2-3; clone_size: large; d_call: -
cdr3_nt: TGTGCCAGCGAATCCCGTCCGGTTTATAGCAATCAGCCCCAGCATTTT; cdr3_aa: CASESRPVYSNQPQHF; v_call: TRBV2; j_call: TRBJ1-5; clone_size: hyperexpanded; d_call: -
cdr3_nt: TGTGCCAGCACCTTGGACCTCACTGGTAATGAGCAGTTCTTC; cdr3_aa: CASTLDLTGNEQFF; v_call: TRBV28; j_call: TRBJ2-1; clone_size: large; d_call: -
cdr3_nt: TGCAGCGTGGGACAAACAGGCGTTCCCGGGGAGCTGTTTTTT; cdr3_aa: CSVGQTGVPGELFF; v_call: TRBV29-1; j_call: TRBJ2-2; clone_size: large; d_call: -
cdr3_nt: TGTGCCAGCAGACGTGCCGGGACAGCTCAAGAGACCCAGTACTTC; cdr3_aa: CASRRAGTAQETQYF; v_call: TRBV12-3/TRBV12-4; j_call: TRBJ2-5; clone_size: large; d_call: TRBD1
cdr3_nt: TGCAGCGTTGAAGATCCAACAGGGGGCGATTTAAATGAGCAGTTCTTC; cdr3_aa: CSVEDPTGGDLNEQFF; v_call: TRBV29-1; j_call: TRBJ2-1; clone_size: medium-sized; d_call: TRBD1